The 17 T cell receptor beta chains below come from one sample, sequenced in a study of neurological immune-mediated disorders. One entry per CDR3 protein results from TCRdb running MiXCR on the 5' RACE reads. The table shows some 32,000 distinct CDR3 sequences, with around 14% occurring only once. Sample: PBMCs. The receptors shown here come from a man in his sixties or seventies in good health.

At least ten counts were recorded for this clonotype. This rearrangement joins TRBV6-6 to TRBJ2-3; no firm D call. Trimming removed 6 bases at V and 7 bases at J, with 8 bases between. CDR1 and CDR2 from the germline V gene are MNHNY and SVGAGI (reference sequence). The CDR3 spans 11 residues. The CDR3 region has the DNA TGTGCCAGCAGCCCTCAACATACGCAGTATTTT. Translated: CASSPQHTQYF.

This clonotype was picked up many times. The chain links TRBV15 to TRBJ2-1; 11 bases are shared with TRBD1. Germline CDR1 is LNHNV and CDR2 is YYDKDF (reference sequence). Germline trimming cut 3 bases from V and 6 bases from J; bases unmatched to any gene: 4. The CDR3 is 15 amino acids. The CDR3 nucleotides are TGTGCCACCAGCAGCGGGACAGGGGGGTTCAATGAGCAGTTCTTC. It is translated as CATSSGTGGFNEQFF.

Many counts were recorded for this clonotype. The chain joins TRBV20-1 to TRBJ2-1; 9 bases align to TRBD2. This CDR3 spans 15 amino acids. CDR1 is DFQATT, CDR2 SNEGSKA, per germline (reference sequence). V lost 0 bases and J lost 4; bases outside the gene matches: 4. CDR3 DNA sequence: TGCAGTGCTAGAGATCCAGCGGGGGGATACAATGAGCAGTTCTTC. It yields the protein CSARDPAGGYNEQFF.

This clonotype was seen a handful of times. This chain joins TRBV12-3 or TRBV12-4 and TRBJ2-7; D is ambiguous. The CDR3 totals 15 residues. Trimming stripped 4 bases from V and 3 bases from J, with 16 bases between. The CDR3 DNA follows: TGTGCCAGCAGTTCCTCGTGGGGTCTTCACTACGAGCAGTACTTC. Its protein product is CASSSSWGLHYEQYF.

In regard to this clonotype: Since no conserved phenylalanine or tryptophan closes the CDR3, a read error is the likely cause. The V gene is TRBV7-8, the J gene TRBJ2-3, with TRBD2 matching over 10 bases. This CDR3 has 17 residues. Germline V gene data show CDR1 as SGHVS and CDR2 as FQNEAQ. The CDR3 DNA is TGTCCCAGCAGCTTAGTCTGGGGACTAGCGTGCACAGATACGCAGTATTAT. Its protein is CPSSLVWGLACTDTQYY.

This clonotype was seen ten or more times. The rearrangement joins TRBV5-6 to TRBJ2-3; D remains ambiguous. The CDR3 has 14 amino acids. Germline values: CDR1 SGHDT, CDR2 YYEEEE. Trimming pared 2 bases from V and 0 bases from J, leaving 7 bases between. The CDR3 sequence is CASSFVRSTDTQYF. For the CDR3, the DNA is TGTGCCAGCAGCTTCGTCCGAAGCACAGATACGCAGTATTTT.

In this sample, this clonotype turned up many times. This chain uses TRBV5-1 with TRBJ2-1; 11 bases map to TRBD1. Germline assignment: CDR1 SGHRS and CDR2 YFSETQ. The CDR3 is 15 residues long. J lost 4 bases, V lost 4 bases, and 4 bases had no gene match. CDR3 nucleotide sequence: TGCGCCAGCAGCGGAGGACAGGGGGCTTACAATGAGCAGTTCTTC. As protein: CASSGGQGAYNEQFF.

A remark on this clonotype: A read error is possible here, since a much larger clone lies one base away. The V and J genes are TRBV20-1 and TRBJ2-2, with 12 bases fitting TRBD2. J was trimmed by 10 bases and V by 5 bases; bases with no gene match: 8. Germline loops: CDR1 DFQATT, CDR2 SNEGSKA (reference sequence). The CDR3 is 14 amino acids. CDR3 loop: CSALAGGSLVELFF. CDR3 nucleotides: TGCAGTGCTCTAGCGGGGGGGAGTCTGGTGGAGCTGTTTTTT.

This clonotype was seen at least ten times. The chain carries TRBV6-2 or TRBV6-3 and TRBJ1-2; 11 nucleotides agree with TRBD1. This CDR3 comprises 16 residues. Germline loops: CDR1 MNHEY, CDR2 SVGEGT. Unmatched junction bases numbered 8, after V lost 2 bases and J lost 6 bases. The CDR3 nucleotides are TGTGCCAGCAGTTACCCCGCCGGGACAGGGGGGAATGGCTACACCTTC. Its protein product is CASSYPAGTGGNGYTF.

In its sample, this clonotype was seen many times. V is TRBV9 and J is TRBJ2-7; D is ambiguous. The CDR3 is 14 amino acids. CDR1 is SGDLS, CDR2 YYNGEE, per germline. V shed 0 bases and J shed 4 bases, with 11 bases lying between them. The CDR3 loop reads CASSVGVGWYEQYF. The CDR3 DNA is TGTGCCAGCAGCGTAGGAGTAGGGTGGTACGAGCAGTACTTC.

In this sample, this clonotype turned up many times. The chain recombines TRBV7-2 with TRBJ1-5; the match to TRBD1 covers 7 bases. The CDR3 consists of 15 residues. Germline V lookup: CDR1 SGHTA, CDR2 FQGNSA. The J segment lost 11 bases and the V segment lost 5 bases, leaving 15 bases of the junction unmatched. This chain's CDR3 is CASSPSTGSPGAQHF. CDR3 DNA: TGTGCCAGCAGCCCATCGACAGGGTCCCCCGGGGCCCAGCATTTT.

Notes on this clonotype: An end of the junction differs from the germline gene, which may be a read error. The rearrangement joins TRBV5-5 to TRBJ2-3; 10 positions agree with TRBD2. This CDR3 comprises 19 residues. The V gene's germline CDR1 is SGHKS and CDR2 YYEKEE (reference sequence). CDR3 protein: CASSLGLAGDLGSTDTQYF. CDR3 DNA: TGTGCCAGCAGCTTGGGGCTAGCGGGGGACCTCGGGAGCACAGATACACAGTATTTT.

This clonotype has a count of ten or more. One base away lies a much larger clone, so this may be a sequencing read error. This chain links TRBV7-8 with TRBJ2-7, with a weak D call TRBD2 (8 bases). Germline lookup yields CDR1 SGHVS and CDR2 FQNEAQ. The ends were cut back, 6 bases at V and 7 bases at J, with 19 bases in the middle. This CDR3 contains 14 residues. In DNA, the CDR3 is TGTGCCAGCAGTCCGGGGGGGCAGGGGGGGGAGCAGTACTTC. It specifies CASSPGGQGGEQYF.

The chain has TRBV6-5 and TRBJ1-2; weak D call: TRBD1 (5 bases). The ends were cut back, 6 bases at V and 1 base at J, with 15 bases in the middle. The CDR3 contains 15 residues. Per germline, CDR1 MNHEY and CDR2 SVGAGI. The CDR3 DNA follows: TGTGCCAGCAGACGCGACTGGGACGGTAACTATGGCTACACCTTC. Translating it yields CASRRDWDGNYGYTF.

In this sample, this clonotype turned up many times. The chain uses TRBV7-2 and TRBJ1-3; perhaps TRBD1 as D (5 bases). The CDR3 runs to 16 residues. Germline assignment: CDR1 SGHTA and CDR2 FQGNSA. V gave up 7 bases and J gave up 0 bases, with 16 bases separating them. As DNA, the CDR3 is TGTGCCAGCAACCCTCAGGGAGCCGGCTCTGGAAACACCATATATTTT. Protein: CASNPQGAGSGNTIYF.

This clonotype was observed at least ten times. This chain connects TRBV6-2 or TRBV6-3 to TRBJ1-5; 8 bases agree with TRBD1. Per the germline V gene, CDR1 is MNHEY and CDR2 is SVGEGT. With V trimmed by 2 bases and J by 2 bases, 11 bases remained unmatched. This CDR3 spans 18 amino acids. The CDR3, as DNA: TGTGCCAGCAGTTACCCCGGGACAGGAGATATAGGCAATCAGCCCCAGCATTTT. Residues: CASSYPGTGDIGNQPQHF.

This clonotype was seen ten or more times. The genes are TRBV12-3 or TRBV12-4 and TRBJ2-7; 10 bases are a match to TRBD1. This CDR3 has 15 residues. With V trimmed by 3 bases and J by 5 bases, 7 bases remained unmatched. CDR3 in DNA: TGTGCCAGCAGTTTGCCGCCGGGACAGGGGAACGAGCAGTACTTC. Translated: CASSLPPGQGNEQYF.